This T cell receptor (beta chain) is from a study of CD8+ T cells in alopecia areata. Study conclusions and caveats: Scalp samples also yield sequences from resident alphabeta T cells of normal skin. Although TCR sharing was seen in mice, sharing across patients was less clear, possibly for HLA-related reasons.

This sample's treatment: oral pan-JAK inhibitor, 5-10 mg twice daily. In alopecia areata patients, both lesional scalp punch biopsies and peripheral blood were collected. About this clone: What it recognizes is unknown.

RNA was isolated and reverse transcribed to cDNA, the sequencing template. TCRdb's copy holds only in-frame clones and misses some; the assay was immunoSEQ multiplex PCR. The table shows roughly 190,000 clones, with roughly 66% occurring only once. Sequencing was performed on CD4+ T cells sorted from blood, taken at week 24, from a patient treated with tofacitinib. This clonotype was obtained from a human donor with alopecia areata.

This CDR3 is CASRPTDSRPDTQYF. In DNA, the CDR3 is TGTGCCAGCAGACCCACGGACAGCCGGCCAGATACGCAGTATTTT. This chain connects TRBV6-1 to TRBJ2-3; D possibly corresponds to TRBD1 (6 bases). This CDR3 spans 15 amino acids. Trimming took off 6 bases at V and 4 bases at J, with 17 bases between the two ends. Germline V gene data show CDR1 as MNHNS and CDR2 as SASEGT.